What follows are 2 T cell receptor beta chains derived from one specimen sequenced in a study of identical twins. TCRdb reprocessed the 5' RACE reads with MiXCR, giving one entry per CDR3 protein. The table lists more than 400,000 distinct CDR3 sequences, around 15% of them singletons. A further study also used this sample, focusing on yellow fever vaccine responses in identical twins.

Sequencing used CD4+ T cells sorted from blood. The source of these receptors is a woman aged 18-29 years in good health.

This chain connects TRBV5-1 to TRBJ2-7; the D gene is possibly TRBD1 (5 bases). Germline lookup yields CDR1 SGHRS and CDR2 YFSETQ. The CDR3 runs 12 residues. V shed 6 bases and J shed 2 bases, with 9 bases lying between them. The CDR3 bases are TGCGCCAGCATATCGGACACCTACGAGCAGTACTTC. Amino acid sequence: CASISDTYEQYF.

The chain is built from TRBV11-2 and TRBJ2-1, with 9 bases that match TRBD2. The CDR3 is 12 amino acids. V trimming: 2 bases; J trimming: 12 bases; junction bases outside the gene matches: 2. Per the germline V gene, CDR1 is SGHAT and CDR2 is FQNNGV. The CDR3 region is CASSLPGLAQFF. CDR3 in DNA: TGTGCCAGCAGCTTACCGGGACTAGCGCAGTTCTTC.